These 28 T cell receptor beta chains came from one sample sequenced in a study of identical twins. TCRdb re-analysed the 5' RACE reads in MiXCR, keeping a single row per CDR3 protein. The sample consists of roughly 350,000 distinct CDR3 sequences, approximately 8.8% of them appearing once. Material: naive T cells sorted from blood. All receptors derive from a woman aged 45-60 years in good health.

This clonotype was recorded many times. The V and J genes are TRBV5-5 and TRBJ2-5, with a possible D match to TRBD2 (5 bases). The V and J ends lost 0 bases and 5 bases respectively, with 8 bases between them. From germline, CDR1 is SGHKS and CDR2 YYEKEE (reference sequence). This CDR3 comprises 13 residues. The CDR3 protein is CASSLGELETQYF. The CDR3 DNA reads as TGTGCCAGCAGCTTGGGGGAGCTGGAGACCCAGTACTTC. The whole variable domain, filled in from reference TRBV5-5 and TRBJ2-5, reads DAGVTQSPTHLIKTRGQQVTLRCSPISGHKSVSWYQQVLGQGPQFIFQYYEKEERGRGNFPDRFSARQFPNYSSELNVNALLLGDSALYLCASSLGELETQYFGPGTRLLVL.

The V gene is TRBV21-1, the J gene TRBJ2-7; the DNA was not used to check the table's D call, TRBD1. TRBV21-1 is classified as a pseudogene. The CDR3 has 18 amino acids. The CDR3 nucleotides are TGTGCCAGCAGCAAATGGGCGAGGGAGGGGGCCCCCGACTACGAGCAGTACGTC. This gives the protein CASSKWAREGAPDYEQYV.

The chain combines TRBV6-2 or TRBV6-3 with TRBJ2-3, with TRBD1 matching 9 bases. V lost 4 bases, J lost 3 bases, and 8 bases stayed unmatched. The CDR3 length is 16 residues. CDR1 is MNHEY, CDR2 SVGEGT, per germline. The CDR3 DNA sequence: TGTGCCAGCAGTTTCCTAACAGGGGGCGCAACAGATACGCAGTATTTT. As protein: CASSFLTGGATDTQYF.

This sequence joins TRBV20-1 and TRBJ2-7; no clear D gene. V gave up 3 bases and J gave up 0 bases, with 9 bases separating them. The CDR3 contains 13 residues. Looked up from germline, CDR1 is DFQATT and CDR2 is SNEGSKA (reference sequence). Here the CDR3 DNA reads TGCAGTGCTAGCTGGCCAGGCTCCTACGAGCAGTACGTC. As protein: CSASWPGSYEQYV.

The rearrangement joins TRBV11-3 to TRBJ2-2; 7 nucleotides agree with TRBD2. CDR1 is SGHNT and CDR2 is YENEEA in the germline V gene. With 4 bases clipped from V and 5 bases from J, the junction kept 10 bases outside the gene matches. The CDR3 consists of 16 residues. The DNA for the CDR3 is TGTGCCAGCAGCTCACGAGCGGGACCAATTACCGGGGAGCTGTTTTTT. Its protein product is CASSSRAGPITGELFF. The full variable domain, rest sourced from reference TRBV11-3 and TRBJ2-2, is EAGVVQSPRYKIIEKKQPVAFWCNPISGHNTLYWYLQNLGQGPELLIRYENEEAVDDSQLPKDRFSAERLKGVDSTLKIQPAELGDSAVYLCASSSRAGPITGELFFGEGSRLTVL.

V gene TRBV10-2 combines with J gene TRBJ1-2; 7 bases line up with TRBD1. Germline trimming cut 6 bases from V and 1 base from J; bases unmatched to any gene: 14. Germline CDR1 reads WSHSY; CDR2 reads SAAADI. The CDR3 has 17 amino acids. CDR3 in amino acids: CASRKGDRPMLNYGYTF. The CDR3 DNA sequence: TGCGCCAGCAGGAAGGGGGACAGACCAATGCTTAACTATGGCTACACCTTC.

The chain links TRBV6-5 to TRBJ1-1; the D gene is possibly TRBD1 (5 bases). This CDR3 has 15 amino acids. Germline assignment: CDR1 MNHEY and CDR2 SVGAGI. Trimming cost V 4 bases and J 0 bases, with 12 bases left between them. CDR3 in DNA: TGTGCCAGCAGTTTCCAGGGCGGGCTGAACACTGAAGCTTTCTTT. Translated, it gives CASSFQGGLNTEAFF.

J is TRBJ2-5 and V is TRBV29-1; perhaps TRBD1 as D (5 bases). V shed 6 bases and J shed 11 bases, with 13 bases lying between them. The CDR3 consists of 10 residues. Germline CDR1 and CDR2: SQVTM and ANQGSEA. CDR3 coding DNA: TGCAGCGTGGAGCTGGGGCCACAGTACTTC. It encodes CSVELGPQYF.

The chain links TRBV5-1 to TRBJ2-1, with 9 positions matching TRBD2. The V and J ends lost 2 bases and 14 bases, in that order; junction bases with no gene match: 5. The CDR3 consists of 12 residues. The germline gives CDR1 SGHRS, CDR2 YFSETQ. The CDR3 spells CASSFMAGGEFF. Here the CDR3 DNA reads TGCGCCAGCAGCTTTATGGCGGGAGGGGAGTTCTTC.

This clonotype was seen a handful of times. The rearrangement links TRBV11-3 to TRBJ2-1; the D gene is possibly TRBD2 (6 bases). The length of the CDR3 is 15 residues. V lost 4 bases and J lost 6, with 16 bases in between. The germline gives CDR1 SGHNT, CDR2 YENEEA. The CDR3: CASSYLGGQSNEQFF. CDR3 in DNA: TGTGCCAGCAGCTATCTAGGAGGGCAGTCCAATGAGCAGTTCTTC. The full variable domain, rest sourced from reference TRBV11-3 and TRBJ2-1, is EAGVVQSPRYKIIEKKQPVAFWCNPISGHNTLYWYLQNLGQGPELLIRYENEEAVDDSQLPKDRFSAERLKGVDSTLKIQPAELGDSAVYLCASSYLGGQSNEQFFGPGTRLTVL.

V is TRBV23-1 and J is TRBJ2-2; D is possibly TRBD1 or TRBD2 (5 bases each). TRBV23-1 falls under the ORF class, with uncertain function. The CDR3 sequence is 16 residues long. Trimming left V 0 bases short and J 3 bases short, with 11 bases between. DNA for the CDR3: TGCGCCAGCAGTCAATCGGAACAGGACTACACCGGGGAGCTGTTTTTT. It codes for CASSQSEQDYTGELFF.

This clonotype was found many times. V is TRBV4-1 and J is TRBJ2-2; 8 bases fit TRBD2. V was pared by 0 bases and J by 0 bases, with 9 bases of the junction left unmatched. The CDR3 extends over 19 amino acids. Germline CDR1 MGHRA, CDR2 YSYEKL. This CDR3 reads CASSQEGAGAASNTGELFF. The CDR3 nucleotides are TGCGCCAGCAGCCAAGAGGGAGCGGGAGCCGCCTCGAACACCGGGGAGCTGTTTTTT.

The rearrangement joins TRBV12-3 or TRBV12-4 to TRBJ1-1, with 10 bases lining up with TRBD1. The CDR3 has 16 amino acids. After removal of 4 bases from V and 5 bases from J, the junction contained 10 bases not matched to a gene. The CDR3 loop reads CASSYGDRGLETEAFF. DNA for the CDR3: TGTGCCAGCAGTTACGGGGACAGGGGATTAGAGACTGAAGCTTTCTTT.

This clonotype has at least ten counts. The CDR3, as DNA: TGTGCCAGCAGTGACCCAGCCCAGGGTTTCAATCAGCCCCAGCATTTT. It is translated as CASSDPAQGFNQPQHF. The rearrangement links TRBV25-1 to TRBJ1-5, with D tentatively TRBD1 (5 bases). The CDR3 consists of 16 residues. Germline V gives CDR1 MGHDK, CDR2 SYGVNS. V lost 3 bases, J lost 3 bases, and 15 bases lay in between. The complete variable domain, with remaining parts taken from reference TRBV25-1 and TRBJ1-5, reads EADIYQTPRYLVIGTGKKITLECSQTMGHDKMYWYQQDPGMELHLIHYSYGVNSTEKGDLSSESTVSRIRTEHFPLTLESARPSHTSQYLCASSDPAQGFNQPQHFGDGTRLSIL.

This clonotype was seen more than once but under ten times. The chain couples TRBV2 to TRBJ2-1; D is possibly TRBD1 (6 bases). The CDR3 is 13 residues long. V was trimmed by 8 bases and J by 1 base, leaving 9 bases between them. Per the germline V gene, CDR1 is SNHLY and CDR2 is FYNNEI. The CDR3, as DNA: TGTGCCAGCTGGCAGGGGTCCTACAATGAGCAGTTCTTC. Residues: CASWQGSYNEQFF. Full variable domain (missing parts from reference TRBV2 and TRBJ2-1): EPEVTQTPSHQVTQMGQEVILRCVPISNHLYFYWYRQILGQKVEFLVSFYNNEISEKSEIFDDQFSVERPDGSNFTLKIRSTKLEDSAMYFCASWQGSYNEQFFGPGTRLTVL.

This clonotype was recorded many times. V usage is TRBV5-5 and J usage is TRBJ2-5; unclear D gene. Trimming removed 0 bases at V and 3 bases at J, with 6 bases between. CDR1 and CDR2 from the germline V gene are SGHKS and YYEKEE (reference sequence). The CDR3 has 13 amino acids. As DNA, the CDR3 is TGTGCCAGCAGCTTGGCGGTCGAAGAGACCCAGTACTTC. This gives the protein CASSLAVEETQYF.

At least ten counts were recorded for this clonotype. For the CDR3, the DNA is TGTGCCAGCAGCCAAGGAGGGAGAATAAACGAGCAGTACGTC. It codes for CASSQGGRINEQYV. The chain links TRBV3-1 to TRBJ2-7, with a weak D call TRBD2 (5 bases). The CDR3 covers 14 residues. The germline CDR1 and CDR2 sequences are LGHDT and YNNKEL (reference sequence). Trimming stripped 1 base from V and 5 bases from J, with 12 bases between.

This chain uses TRBV10-3 with TRBJ2-2, with D unresolved. The CDR3 sequence is 13 residues long. With 4 bases removed from V and 2 bases from J, the gap between germline ends came to 5 bases. CDR1 ENHRY and CDR2 SYGVKD come from the germline V gene. CDR3 sequence reads: CAISGSNTGELFF. CDR3 DNA sequence: TGTGCCATCAGTGGTTCTAACACCGGGGAGCTGTTTTTT.

The chain combines TRBV18 with TRBJ2-3; possibly TRBD2 for D (6 bases). CDR3 length: 13 amino acids. CDR1 KGHSH and CDR2 LQKENI come from the germline V gene. V lost 4 bases and J 4 bases, leaving 9 bases between the germline ends. CDR3 residues: CASSRGLSDTQYF. For the CDR3, the DNA is TGTGCCAGCTCACGGGGACTTTCAGATACGCAGTATTTT.

The rearrangement joins TRBV7-2 to TRBJ2-2, with D hard to call. The CDR3 runs to 15 residues. V lost 3 bases and J lost 1, with 9 bases in between. The germline V gene encodes CDR1 SGHTA and CDR2 FQGNSA. CDR3 DNA sequence: TGTGCCAGCAGCTTGCTACGGTTGAACACCGGGGAGCTGTTTTTT. It is translated as CASSLLRLNTGELFF.

In its sample, this clonotype was seen many times. The V gene is TRBV11-2, the J gene TRBJ2-5, with D uncertain. The ends were cut back, 0 bases at V and 1 base at J, with 6 bases in the middle. The CDR3 consists of 14 residues. The germline V gene encodes CDR1 SGHAT and CDR2 FQNNGV. CDR3 sequence (DNA): TGTGCCAGCAGCTTAGATAGGGTCCAAGAGACCCAGTACTTC. The encoded protein is CASSLDRVQETQYF.

This clonotype was recorded many times. V and J are TRBV7-9 and TRBJ2-1; D is possibly TRBD2 (5 bases). The germline V and J ends were trimmed by 10 bases and 8 bases, with 12 bases remaining between them. This CDR3 is 11 amino acids long. The germline V gene has CDR1 SEHNR and CDR2 FQNEAQ (reference sequence). CDR3 sequence: CAIEGRYEQFF. CDR3 DNA sequence: TGTGCCATCGAGGGCAGGTATGAGCAGTTCTTC.

This clonotype showed up just a few times. This chain links TRBV20-1 with TRBJ2-7, with 11 bases matching TRBD2. J was trimmed by 7 bases and V by 3 bases; bases with no gene match: 11. Per the germline V gene, CDR1 is DFQATT and CDR2 is SNEGSKA (reference sequence). The CDR3 sequence is 15 residues long. The CDR3 bases are TGCAGTGCTAGGCCCCCTACCGGGACTAGCGGAGAGCAGTACTTC. It is translated as CSARPPTGTSGEQYF.

This rearrangement joins TRBV11-2 to TRBJ1-2; D gene uncertain. The CDR3 sequence is 13 residues long. The germline CDR1 and CDR2 sequences are SGHAT and FQNNGV. Trimming shortened V by 2 bases and J by 3 bases, and 7 bases separated the two germline ends. CDR3 region: CASSLIRDYGYTF. The CDR3 DNA sequence: TGTGCCAGCAGCTTAATAAGAGACTATGGCTACACCTTC.

Ten or more counts support this clonotype. The rearrangement joins TRBV7-9 to TRBJ2-5; 12 bases agree with TRBD2. Germline V gene data show CDR1 as SEHNR and CDR2 as FQNEAQ (reference sequence). The junction had 8 bases not matched to a gene; V was cut back by 5 bases and J by 4 bases. The CDR3 loop spans 16 amino acids. CDR3 region: CASSRPGLAGRETQYF. The DNA for the CDR3 is TGTGCCAGCAGCCGACCGGGACTAGCGGGTCGAGAGACCCAGTACTTC.

The chain joins TRBV2 to TRBJ2-1; 11 bases are a match to TRBD2. CDR3 length equals 16 residues. The junction had 4 bases not matched to a gene; V was cut back by 1 base and J by 5 bases. The germline CDR1 and CDR2 sequences are SNHLY and FYNNEI. DNA of the CDR3: TGTGCCAGCAGTGAAGAAGGGACTAGCGGCAACAATGAGCAGTTCTTC. Protein: CASSEEGTSGNNEQFF.

This clonotype was counted at least ten times. The chain is built from TRBV20-1 and TRBJ2-3; no definite D call. This CDR3 is 13 amino acids long. V was cut by 3 bases and J by 5 bases, with 12 bases left in between. Germline lookup yields CDR1 DFQATT and CDR2 SNEGSKA (reference sequence). The chain's CDR3 is CSASTGHQDTQYF. The CDR3 DNA reads TGCAGTGCTAGTACGGGCCACCAAGATACGCAGTATTTT.

There are a few counts of this clonotype. The chain carries TRBV15 and TRBJ1-1; TRBD1 is a possible D gene (5 bases). The CDR3 contains 13 residues. The germline CDR1 and CDR2 sequences are LNHNV and YYDKDF (reference sequence). V was pared by 5 bases and J by 6 bases, with 13 bases between. The CDR3 reads CATSPRRGAEAFF. In DNA, the CDR3 is TGTGCCACCAGCCCGAGAAGGGGCGCTGAAGCTTTCTTT.